Shown below are 24 T cell receptor beta chains from a single sample sequenced in a study of blood T cells in healthy people across ages. Together with a sample-barcoded 5' primer, a J-beta primer mix was included in a second PCR lasting about 6 to 11 cycles. One entry per CDR3 protein, called by TCRdb with MiXCR from the 5' RACE reads. In the table there are approximately 290,000 distinct CDR3 sequences, roughly 29% of which are singletons. Sequenced material: blood. All receptors come from a woman in her 70s in good health.

The J gene is TRBJ2-1, the V gene TRBV11-2; D call uncertain. The J call may be faulty, since TRBJ2-7 better matches the DNA end. Germline V gene sequence: CDR1 SGHAT, CDR2 FQNNGV. The CDR3 loop spans 15 amino acids. The CDR3 region has the DNA TGTGCCAGCAGCCCGAGCCATCTCAGCTCCTACGAGCAGTACTTC. It specifies CASSPSHLSSYEQYF.

This clonotype was counted between two and nine times. A read error is possible here, since a much larger clone lies one base away. The chain employs TRBV10-3 and TRBJ2-7; D may be TRBD1 or TRBD2 (5 bases each). V was trimmed by 11 bases and J by 6 bases, leaving 23 bases between them. CDR1 and CDR2 (germline): ENHRY, SYGVKD. The CDR3 length is 14 residues. The CDR3: CASSNAGAPCEQYF. The CDR3 nucleotides read TGTGCCTCGTCTAACGCCGGGGCGCCTTGCGAGCAGTACTTC.

In regard to this clonotype: Its ends do not fully match the called genes, so a read error is possible. V is TRBV7-2 and J is TRBJ2-1; 7 bases fit TRBD1. Germline assignment: CDR1 SGHTA and CDR2 FQGNSA. This CDR3 spans 15 amino acids. The CDR3 coding sequence is TGTGCCAGCAGCACCCGACAGGGCGTCTACAATGAGCAGCTCTTC. Translated: CASSTRQGVYNEQLF. Full variable domain (missing parts from reference TRBV7-2 and TRBJ2-1): GAGVSQSPSNKVTEKGKDVELRCDPISGHTALYWYRQSLGQGLEFLIYFQGNSAPDKSGLPSDRFSAERTGGSVSTLTIQRTQQEDSAVYLCASSTRQGVYNEQLFGPGTRLTVL.

CDR3 nucleotides: TGTGCCAGCAGTTTACGGGAGAGCTATGGCTACACCTTC. The encoded protein is CASSLRESYGYTF. This chain links TRBV12-3 or TRBV12-4 with TRBJ1-2; D gene uncertain. CDR3 length equals 13 residues. Trimming left V 2 bases short and J 4 bases short, with 8 bases between.

On this clonotype itself: Compared with germline, one end of the junction differs, possibly owing to a read error. The chain employs TRBV7-7 and TRBJ2-5; a weak D match, TRBD1 (6 bases). Germline CDR1 is SSHAT and CDR2 is FNYEAQ (reference sequence). This CDR3 spans 13 amino acids. The CDR3 sequence is CASSSTGLETQYF. The CDR3 DNA reads TGTGCTAGCAGCTCCACAGGGTTGGAGACCCAATACTTC.

The J gene is TRBJ2-7, the V gene TRBV29-1; D may be TRBD2 (6 bases). The J call is doubtful: the DNA matches TRBJ2-1 better. The CDR3 is 13 residues long. CDR1 is SQVTM and CDR2 is ANQGSEA in the germline V gene. CDR3 nucleotides: TGCAGCGTTGCGACTAGAAGACACAATGAGCAGTTCTTC. As protein: CSVATRRHNEQFF.

The chain joins TRBV20-1 to TRBJ2-7, with 12 bases identical to TRBD2. Gene TRBJ2-1 matches the end of the DNA better, so the J call may be wrong. The CDR3 covers 15 residues. Germline lookup yields CDR1 DFQATT and CDR2 SNEGSKA (reference sequence). CDR3 in amino acids: CSASSPSGRAIEQFF. CDR3 nucleotides: TGCAGTGCTAGCTCCCCTAGCGGGAGGGCGATTGAGCAGTTCTTC.

In its sample, this clonotype was seen a few times. The V call is TRBV4-2, the J call TRBJ1-4; weak D call: TRBD1 (6 bases). The CDR3 runs 16 residues. The V gene's germline CDR1 is LGHNA and CDR2 YNFKEQ. V was clipped by 1 base and J by 8 bases, with 17 bases between them. The CDR3 loop is CASSQGLHDRQEKLFF. CDR3 DNA sequence: TGTGCCAGCAGCCAAGGCCTTCACGACAGGCAGGAAAAACTGTTTTTT.

The chain joins TRBV28 to TRBJ2-7, with D tentatively TRBD2 (6 bases). The DNA end favors TRBJ2-5, so the J call may be wrong. Germline V gene data show CDR1 as MDHEN and CDR2 as SYDVKM. This CDR3 has 14 residues. In DNA, the CDR3 is TGTGCCAGCAGTCCCTCCCCAGGGCGGGGGACCCAGTACTTC. Translated: CASSPSPGRGTQYF.

This clonotype was recorded a few times. This chain connects TRBV6-5 to TRBJ2-7; 8 nucleotides align to TRBD2. CDR1 is MNHEY and CDR2 is SVGAGI in the germline V gene. This CDR3 contains 14 residues. V gave up 11 bases and J gave up 3 bases; unmatched junction bases: 12. The CDR3 DNA is TGTGCCTCCCGGAGCGGGAGTCTCGGCTACGAGCAGTACTTC. Protein: CASRSGSLGYEQYF.

This clonotype was observed at least ten times. V usage is TRBV7-8 and J usage is TRBJ1-6; D gene ambiguous. The germline CDR1 and CDR2 sequences are SGHVS and FQNEAQ. The V end lost 5 bases, the J end lost 9 bases, and 11 bases lay between the germline ends. The CDR3 contains 13 residues. The CDR3, as DNA: TGTGCCAGCAGCCCACAAGCGGGTTCACCCCTCCACTTT. Its protein product is CASSPQAGSPLHF.

This clonotype was seen more than once but under ten times. V gene TRBV7-2 combines with J gene TRBJ2-5; TRBD2 matches at 11 bases. The DNA end is more similar to TRBJ2-7, so the J call may be wrong. CDR3 length equals 17 residues. Germline CDR1 SGHTA, CDR2 FQGNSA. The CDR3 DNA follows: TGTGCCAGCAGCTTAGTTTTAGCGGGAGGGCTCCCCTACGAGCAGTACTTC. The encoded protein is CASSLVLAGGLPYEQYF.

The chain is built from TRBV11-1 and TRBJ2-7; a possible D gene is TRBD2 (6 bases). The V and J ends lost 5 bases and 2 bases respectively, with 7 bases between them. CDR3 size: 12 residues. CDR1 is SGHAT and CDR2 is FQDESV in the germline V gene (reference sequence). The CDR3 DNA sequence: TGTGCCAGCAGCACTAGCCCCTACGAGCAGTACTTC. It specifies CASSTSPYEQYF.

The chain joins TRBV5-5 to TRBJ1-4; no firm D call. CDR1 is SGHKS and CDR2 is YYEKEE in the germline V gene (reference sequence). The ends were cut back, 0 bases at V and 4 bases at J, with 10 bases in the middle. CDR3 length: 15 residues. CDR3: CASSLARILNEKLFF. The CDR3 nucleotides read TGTGCCAGCAGCTTGGCTAGGATCCTTAATGAAAAACTGTTTTTT.

This chain joins TRBV7-9 and TRBJ2-7; tentatively, D is TRBD1 or TRBD2 (5 bases each). The CDR3 is 17 amino acids. The germline V and J ends were trimmed by 3 bases and 4 bases, with 22 bases remaining between them. CDR1 is SEHNR and CDR2 is FQNEAQ in the germline V gene (reference sequence). The CDR3 here is CASSFKGQGPELYEQYF. CDR3 DNA sequence: TGTGCCAGCAGCTTTAAGGGGCAGGGACCCGAACTATACGAGCAGTACTTC.

The chain carries TRBV27 and TRBJ2-5; 9 bases are shared with TRBD2. Gene TRBJ2-7 matches the end of the DNA better, so the J call may be wrong. The germline V gene has CDR1 MNHEY and CDR2 SMNVEV (reference sequence). CDR3 length: 12 residues. CDR3: CASGGGDYEQYF. The CDR3, as DNA: TGTGCCAGCGGCGGGGGGGACTACGAGCAGTACTTC.

The chain couples TRBV7-2 to TRBJ1-4, with D maybe TRBD1 (6 bases). CDR3 length equals 15 residues. V was shortened by 3 bases and J by 0 bases, with 8 bases between the two germline ends. Looked up from germline, CDR1 is SGHTA and CDR2 is FQGNSA. The CDR3 DNA is TGTGCCAGCAGCTTGGACAGTGCAACTAATGAAAAACTGTTTTTT. Protein product: CASSLDSATNEKLFF.

This clonotype was seen more than once but under ten times. The CDR3 DNA is TGCAGCGTTGCAGGGTTAATGGGCGAAAAACTGTTTTTT. Its protein product is CSVAGLMGEKLFF. The J gene is TRBJ1-4, the V gene TRBV29-1; D is possibly TRBD1 (5 bases). This CDR3 has 13 amino acids. V lost 4 bases and J 8 bases, leaving 14 bases between the germline ends. CDR1 SQVTM and CDR2 ANQGSEA come from the germline V gene.

The V gene is TRBV6-2 or TRBV6-3, the J gene TRBJ2-5, with D perhaps being TRBD1 or TRBD2 (5 bases each). The germline gives CDR1 MNHEY, CDR2 SVGEGT. There are 14 residues in the CDR3. V lost 3 bases, J lost 5 bases, and 13 bases lay in between. The CDR3 DNA follows: TGTGCCAGCAGTTATCGGGACCCCGGGGAGACCCAGTACTTC. Translation: CASSYRDPGETQYF.

The V gene is TRBV5-1, the J gene TRBJ2-1; a possible D gene is TRBD1 (6 bases). The CDR3 runs 15 residues. V lost 6 bases, J lost 0 bases, and 13 bases lay in between. Germline loops: CDR1 SGHRS, CDR2 YFSETQ. CDR3 region: CASTRDRSSYNEQFF. For the CDR3, the DNA is TGCGCCAGCACCCGTGACAGGAGCTCCTACAATGAGCAGTTCTTC.

V gene TRBV7-3 combines with J gene TRBJ2-6; the D is unclear. This CDR3 is built from 17 residues. Germline assignment: CDR1 SGHTA and CDR2 FQGTGA. V lost 5 bases, J lost 0 bases, and 14 bases lay in between. This chain's CDR3 is CASSPASRHSGANVLTF. The DNA for the CDR3 is TGTGCCAGCAGCCCTGCCTCAAGGCACTCTGGGGCCAACGTCCTGACTTTC.

This clonotype was counted a few times. V is TRBV12-3 or TRBV12-4 and J is TRBJ1-2, with 9 bases matching TRBD1. CDR3 size: 16 residues. V lost 6 bases, J lost 0 bases, and 8 bases stayed unmatched. The CDR3 DNA is TGTGCCAGCAGGGGGGACAGGGCTGTAGCTAACTATGGCTACACCTTC. It codes for CASRGDRAVANYGYTF.

This clonotype was counted between two and nine times. The genes are TRBV19 and TRBJ2-3; 8 bases are shared with TRBD1. There are 14 residues in the CDR3. CDR1 and CDR2 from the germline V gene are LNHDA and SQIVND (reference sequence). The trim removed 11 bases at V and 5 bases at J, leaving 12 bases unmatched. The CDR3 sequence: CASLGQGAGDTQYF. The CDR3 coding sequence is TGTGCCTCCCTGGGGCAGGGGGCCGGAGATACGCAGTATTTT.

The chain employs TRBV2 and TRBJ2-5; D unresolved. The CDR3 length is 14 residues. Germline CDR1 SNHLY, CDR2 FYNNEI. The germline V and J ends were trimmed by 1 base and 2 bases, with 8 bases remaining between them. For the CDR3, the DNA is TGTGCCAGCAGTGAAGAGGAGTATCAAGAGACCCAGTACTTC. Protein: CASSEEEYQETQYF.